A selection of T cell receptor beta chains follows, all from one sample in a study of cytomegalovirus exposure and HLA in healthy donors. The repertoire was sequenced with immunoSEQ multiplex PCR; TCRdb's copy has only in-frame clones and lacks some. This table holds roughly 130,000 clones, just under 75% found once. The sequenced sample was PBMCs. All receptors derive from a man aged 40-55 years in good health and CMV-seropositive. Both conserved end residues are part of each CDR3. Fields, in order: D gene, clone size, J gene, V gene, CDR3 DNA, CDR3 protein. A D gene is named only where the DNA matches it firmly. For some rows the clone size is stated as once, few or many, or as a class when expanded; others skip it.

. . TRBJ1-2 TRBV5-4 TGTGCCAGCAGCTTGGGCAGGTCAGGGGTTTCTGGCTACACCTTC CASSLGRSGVSGYTF
. . TRBJ1-5 TRBV6-5 TGTGCCAGCAGTGGGTCAGGGCTTAGCAATCAGCCCCAGCATTTT CASSGSGLSNQPQHF
. . TRBJ1-2 TRBV7-9 TGTGCCAGCAGCTTGGACTTGTATGGCTACACCTTC CASSLDLYGYTF
. few TRBJ1-5 TRBV28 TGTGCCAGCAGGAGGTTGGGGCAGCCCCCTCAGCCCCAGCATTTT CASRRLGQPPQPQHF
. . TRBJ2-7 TRBV25-1 TGTGCCAGCAGTGATCCGCCGGGGACACCCACCTACGAGCAGTACTTC CASSDPPGTPTYEQYF
TRBD1 few TRBJ2-5 TRBV11-3 TGTGCCAGCAGCCACGGACAGGGGGTTGGGCAAGAGACCCAGTACTTC CASSHGQGVGQETQYF
TRBD1 once TRBJ1-5 TRBV6-5 TGTGCCACCAGGACAGGGGTCAATCAGCCCCAGCATTTT CATRTGVNQPQHF
. . TRBJ2-7 TRBV28 TGTGCCAGCAACGCCGCGGGGCTAGGGCTCTACGAGCAGTACTTC CASNAAGLGLYEQYF
. once TRBJ1-5 TRBV5-1 TGCGCCAGCAGCCTATATCGTTCCGGGAGGGTCAATCAGCCCCAGCATTTT CASSLYRSGRVNQPQHF
. . TRBJ2-7 TRBV6-5 TGTGCCAGCAGCGCCAGGAGCGGCACCTCCTACGAGCAGTACTTC CASSARSGTSYEQYF
. few TRBJ1-2 TRBV14 TGTGCCAGCAGCCCCTTAGAAACTAACTATGGCTACACCTTC CASSPLETNYGYTF
. . TRBJ2-5 TRBV9 TGTGCCAGCAGCGCAACTACAGGGTTCCAAGAGACCCAGTACTTC CASSATTGFQETQYF
. once TRBJ1-3 TRBV5-1 TGCGCCAGCAGCTTGCTGGGGGCGCCCGGAAACACCATATATTTT CASSLLGAPGNTIYF
TRBD2 . TRBJ2-1 TRBV15 TGTGCCACCAGCAGGCGGGGGGGCGGGGGTGAGCAGTTCTTC CATSRRGGGGEQFF
. . TRBJ2-7 TRBV7-9 TGTGCCAGCAGCTTGGCGGGCCTGGCCTACGAGCAGTACTTC CASSLAGLAYEQYF
. few TRBJ1-5 TRBV6-5 TGTGCCAGCAGCGTAACAGATAGCAATCAGCCCCAGCATTTT CASSVTDSNQPQHF
. . TRBJ2-2 TRBV6-5 TGTGCCAGCAGTTACTATGGAGGATCGAACACCGGGGAGCTGTTTTTT CASSYYGGSNTGELFF
TRBD1 . TRBJ1-4 TRBV10-2 TGCGCCAGAATCAGGGGGCTGAGGGAAAAACTGTTTTTT CARIRGLREKLFF
TRBD2 . TRBJ2-1 TRBV12-5 TGTGCTAGTGGTTTATCGACTAGCTGGTCGGCTAACAATGAGCAGTTCTTC CASGLSTSWSANNEQFF
TRBD1 . TRBJ2-5 TRBV19 TGTGCCAGTAGTATAGTGGGGGGACAGGCCGAGACCCAGTACTTC CASSIVGGQAETQYF
. . TRBJ2-5 TRBV7-9 TGTGCCAGCAGCTTAGAGGGGAGGGAGACCCAGTACTTC CASSLEGRETQYF
TRBD2 . TRBJ2-3 TRBV14 TGTGCCAGCAGCCTTACCGGGACTAGCGGGGGGGTTTCAGATACGCAGTATTTT CASSLTGTSGGVSDTQYF
. . TRBJ1-1 TRBV15 TGTGCCACCAGCAGTCTGGGGCTAACCCCGAACACTGAAGCTTTCTTT CATSSLGLTPNTEAFF
TRBD2 . TRBJ2-1 TRBV19 TGTGCCAGTAGGGGATGGACTAGCGGGAGGGCCCCACGCTCCTACAATGAGCAGTTCTTC CASRGWTSGRAPRSYNEQFF
. . TRBJ2-7 TRBV14 TGTGCCAGCAGCCAAAATCGACTAGGATCCTACGAGCAGTACTTC CASSQNRLGSYEQYF
TRBD1 . TRBJ1-2 TRBV19 TGTGCCAGTAGTATAACCCGACAGGGACAAGGCTACACCTTC CASSITRQGQGYTF
. . TRBJ1-5 TRBV6-5 TGTGCCAGCAGTTACGCGGCAGGGTATCAGCCCCAGCATTTT CASSYAAGYQPQHF
. . TRBJ1-6 TRBV5-5 TGTGCCAGCAGCCCCCGGACTACTGGGGGGATCCACTTT CASSPRTTGGIHF
. . TRBJ2-7 TRBV5-1 TGCGCCAGCAGCTTGGCCGGGACAACCTACGAGCAGTACTTC CASSLAGTTYEQYF
TRBD2 . TRBJ2-7 TRBV5-4 TGTGCCAGCAGCTTGGGAGCGGGGGGCTACGAGCAGTACTTC CASSLGAGGYEQYF
TRBD1 . TRBJ2-6 TRBV7-9 TGTGCCAGCAGCTTAGCCTCCGGGACAGGGGATCCCGGGGCCAACGTCCTGACTTTC CASSLASGTGDPGANVLTF
TRBD2 few TRBJ2-3 TRBV6-5 TGTGCCAGCAGTCCCGGGAGGACTAGCACAGATACGCAGTATTTT CASSPGRTSTDTQYF
TRBD1 . TRBJ1-2 TRBV18 TGTGCCAGCGAAAGACAGGGCAGGAATGGCTACACCTTC CASERQGRNGYTF
TRBD1 . TRBJ2-3 TRBV19 TGTGCCAGTAGTGAGCTCTTGGGACAGCGCACAGATACGCAGTATTTT CASSELLGQRTDTQYF
. . TRBJ1-4 TRBV28 TGTGCCAGCAGTTTATGGGGACATTCGATAGGTCTTGAAAAACTGTTTTTT CASSLWGHSIGLEKLFF
TRBD1 . TRBJ2-7 TRBV5-1 TGCGCCAGCAGCCGGGGACAGCTCAGCTCCCACGAGCAGTACTTC CASSRGQLSSHEQYF
TRBD2 . TRBJ2-1 TRBV11-2 TGTGCCAGCAGCTTAGTACCAGGGACTAGCGGGTACAATGAGCAGTTCTTC CASSLVPGTSGYNEQFF
. . TRBJ2-7 TRBV5-8 TGTGCCAGCAGCTTCAACCGTCGGTTAACCTACGAGCAGTACTTC CASSFNRRLTYEQYF
. few TRBJ2-1 TRBV27 TGTGCCAGCAGTTTTAAGAGCCTAGTTAGGAACAATGAGCAGTTCTTC CASSFKSLVRNNEQFF
TRBD1 . TRBJ1-3 TRBV28 TGTGCCAGCACCCCCGGACAGGCCCTCTCTGGAAACACCATATATTTT CASTPGQALSGNTIYF
. . TRBJ1-6 TRBV6-6 TGTGCCAGCAGTCGGGATTCCAGTTCACCCCTCCACTTT CASSRDSSSPLHF
TRBD2 . TRBJ2-1 TRBV5-1 TGCGCCAGCAGCTTGGGAGGTAGCGGGAGGAGAGAGCAGTTCTTC CASSLGGSGRREQFF
. few TRBJ2-1 TRBV7-9 TGTTCCAGCAGCCCGACGGGGGTTCCCTACAATGAGCAGTTCTTC CSSSPTGVPYNEQFF
TRBD1 . TRBJ2-4 TRBV7-9 TGTGCCAGCAGCCAAATCCATGACAGGGTCATAGCCAAAAACATTCAGTACTTC CASSQIHDRVIAKNIQYF
TRBD1 . TRBJ2-3 TRBV7-9 TGTGCCAGCAGCTTAAAGGGGGCAACAGATACGCAGTATTTT CASSLKGATDTQYF